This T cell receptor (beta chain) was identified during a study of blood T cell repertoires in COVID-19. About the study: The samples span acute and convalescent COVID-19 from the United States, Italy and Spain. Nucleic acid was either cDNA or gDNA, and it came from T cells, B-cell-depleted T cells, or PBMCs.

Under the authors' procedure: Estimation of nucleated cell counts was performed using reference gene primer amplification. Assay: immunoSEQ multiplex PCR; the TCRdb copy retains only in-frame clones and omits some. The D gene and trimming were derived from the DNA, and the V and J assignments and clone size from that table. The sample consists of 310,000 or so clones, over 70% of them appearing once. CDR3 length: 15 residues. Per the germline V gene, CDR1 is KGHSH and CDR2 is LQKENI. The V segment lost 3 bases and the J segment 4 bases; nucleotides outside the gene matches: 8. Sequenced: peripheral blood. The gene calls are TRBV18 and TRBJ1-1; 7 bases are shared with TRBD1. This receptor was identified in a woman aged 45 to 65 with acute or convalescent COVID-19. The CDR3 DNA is TGTGCCAGCTCACCGACCTCAGAGGGGGCCACTGAAGCTTTCTTT. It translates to CASSPTSEGATEAFF.